This entry concerns a single TCR beta chain. What it recognizes is unknown. Looked up from germline, CDR1 is MNHEY and CDR2 is SVGAGI. J was trimmed by 10 bases and V by 6 bases; bases with no gene match: 6. The CDR3 consists of 12 residues. These data are taken from a study of a mutant IDH1 vaccine in newly diagnosed glioma. Study information: The therapy given earlier, which was standard therapy, consisted of radiotherapy, temozolomide, or both, and most of the patients received both.

Time point here: week 35, safety follow-up. The study gave 300 ug of mutant IDH1 20-mer peptide per vaccine dose, with topical imiquimod. TCRdb's table, derived via immunoSEQ multiplex PCR, lists solely in-frame clones and lacks some. The sample has 35,000 to 50,000 clones; 85% to 95% are singletons. The material sequenced was PBMCs, taken from a glioma patient whose treatment included an IDH1 peptide vaccine. The gene calls are TRBV6-5 and TRBJ2-3, with 8 bases aligning to TRBD2. The receptor comes from a man between 45 and 60 years old with glioma. The CDR3 here is CASSPGGPAQYF. The DNA for the CDR3 is TGTGCCAGCAGCCCGGGGGGGCCGGCGCAGTATTTT.